Sequencing of this T cell receptor beta chain was carried out in a study of T cells expressing NK-cell markers. Making the TCR beta cDNA relied on 5'RACE template switching with UMIs. TCRdb re-analyzed the 5' RACE reads; it lists each CDR3 protein once, without DNA. The table gives about 410,000 distinct CDR3 sequences; the top ten clones make up around 10% of it. Germline CDR1 SEHNR, CDR2 FQNEAQ (reference sequence). CDR3 length: 15 amino acids. This receptor was identified in a woman aged 45-59 years in good health. The V gene is TRBV7-9, the J gene TRBJ1-1; TCRdb outputs TRBD1, but without DNA this stays unchecked. The sample comprised blood T cells: a sorted CD56 or NKG2C T cell subset, CD4+ or CD8+ T cells, or bulk PBMC T cells (not recorded which). The CDR3: CASSYQGQRNTEAFF.